The 8 T cell receptor beta chains presented below share a single source sample, sequenced in a study of cytomegalovirus exposure and HLA in healthy donors. Use of 60 Vbeta and 13 Jbeta primers characterized the PCR. Measured with immunoSEQ multiplex PCR; TCRdb has only the in-frame clones, and not every one. The repertoire has approximately 200,000 clones, approximately 80% of them found once; the top ten carry 1.4%. Sequences were obtained from PBMCs. The receptors come from a girl between 5 and 17 years old in good health and CMV-seronegative.

V and J are TRBV4-3 and TRBJ2-7; a weak D match, TRBD1 (5 bases). The CDR3 has 16 amino acids. Germline loops: CDR1 LGHNA, CDR2 YSLEER. Between the trimmed V and J ends, which lost 0 bases and 0 bases, there was a span of 12 bases. The CDR3 DNA sequence: TGCGCCAGCAGCCAAGAATCCACAGGCACCTCCTACGAGCAGTACTTC. It codes for CASSQESTGTSYEQYF.

The J gene is TRBJ2-7, the V gene TRBV28, with a possible D match to TRBD2 (6 bases). The V end lost 2 bases, the J end lost 3 bases, and 11 bases lay between the germline ends. Germline-derived CDR1 and CDR2 are MDHEN and SYDVKM. This CDR3 comprises 14 residues. The CDR3 reads CASSLGGADYEQYF. The CDR3 region has the DNA TGTGCCAGCAGTTTAGGAGGGGCAGACTACGAGCAGTACTTC.

V gene TRBV5-1 combines with J gene TRBJ2-7; 8 bases fit TRBD1. The V gene's germline CDR1 is SGHRS and CDR2 YFSETQ. The CDR3 loop spans 15 amino acids. V was pared by 3 bases and J by 3 bases, with 8 bases of the junction left unmatched. The chain's CDR3 is CASSSSGGSLYEQYF. CDR3 nucleotides: TGCGCCAGCAGCTCTTCAGGGGGCTCGCTCTACGAGCAGTACTTC.

This chain joins TRBV9 and TRBJ2-5; D perhaps matches TRBD2 (5 bases). This CDR3 contains 14 residues. Trimming cost V 0 bases and J 5 bases, with 11 bases left between them. Germline CDR1 and CDR2: SGDLS and YYNGEE. CDR3 residues: CASSVGTSRETQYF. Here the CDR3 DNA reads TGTGCCAGCAGCGTAGGGACTTCGCGGGAGACCCAGTACTTC.

The chain combines TRBV6-1 with TRBJ1-3; D possibly corresponds to TRBD1 (5 bases). V dropped 3 bases and J dropped 7 bases, with 13 bases sitting between them. This CDR3 has 14 residues. Germline CDR1 reads MNHNS; CDR2 reads SASEGT. The CDR3 DNA reads as TGTGCCAGCAGTGACAGGGAGGGTTTGAACACCATATATTTT. This gives the protein CASSDREGLNTIYF.

The gene calls are TRBV27 and TRBJ1-1, with D possibly TRBD1 on 5 matching bases. Trimming pared 5 bases from V and 1 base from J, leaving 11 bases between. CDR3 length: 14 amino acids. The V gene's germline CDR1 is MNHEY and CDR2 SMNVEV (reference sequence). The CDR3 spells CASSPRQPNTEAFF. Here the CDR3 DNA reads TGTGCCAGCAGTCCTCGACAGCCGAACACTGAAGCTTTCTTT.

CDR3 in amino acids: CASSLGGDRDNYGYTF. The CDR3 coding sequence is TGTGCCAGCAGCTTGGGAGGGGACAGGGACAACTATGGCTACACCTTC. The V and J genes are TRBV5-4 and TRBJ1-2; 9 positions match TRBD1. V was clipped by 0 bases and J by 2 bases; unmatched bases: 5. Germline V gene lookup returns CDR1 SGHNT and CDR2 YYREEE (reference sequence). This CDR3 comprises 16 residues.

The V call is TRBV5-4, the J call TRBJ2-7; 8 nucleotides align to TRBD2. This CDR3 has 15 residues. With 2 bases clipped from V and 6 bases from J, the junction kept 10 bases outside the gene matches. Looked up from germline, CDR1 is SGHNT and CDR2 is YYREEE (reference sequence). Here the CDR3 reads CASSFFSGENFEQYF. For the CDR3, the DNA is TGTGCCAGCAGCTTTTTTAGCGGGGAAAATTTCGAGCAGTACTTC. The entire variable domain, with the rest obtained from reference TRBV5-4 and TRBJ2-7, is as follows: ETGVTQSPTHLIKTRGQQVTLRCSSQSGHNTVSWYQQALGQGPQFIFQYYREEENGRGNFPPRFSGLQFPNYSSELNVNALELDDSALYLCASSFFSGENFEQYFGPGTRLTVT.